This T cell receptor (beta chain) emerged from a study of blood T cell repertoires in COVID-19. The assay was immunoSEQ multiplex PCR, and TCRdb's table has in-frame clones only and misses some. The repertoire has 110,000 to 150,000 clones, approximately 83% of them found once; the top ten carry 3% to 3.5%. The CDR3 sequence is 13 residues long. Germline V gene data show CDR1 as GTSNPN and CDR2 as SVGIG (reference sequence). Trimming took 0 bases from V and 6 from J; bases not matched to a gene: 1. The V call is TRBV30, the J call TRBJ2-2, with 7 bases aligning to TRBD1. The sequencing input was peripheral blood. The receptor was isolated from a woman older than 75 with acute or convalescent COVID-19. CDR3 in DNA: TGTGCCTGGAGTGTTCAGGGGGCCGGGGAGCTGTTTTTT. Translation gives CAWSVQGAGELFF.